One sample yielded the 8 T cell receptor beta chains listed below, sequenced in a study of blood T cell repertoires in COVID-19. Sequencing was performed with immunoSEQ multiplex PCR; in TCRdb, only in-frame clones are kept and a portion is missing. The data show some 160,000 clones, with approximately 90% seen just once and approximately 6.6% held by the top ten. Sequenced material: PBMCs or T cells enriched from blood (not recorded which). The source of these receptors is a woman aged 45-59 years who had recovered from COVID-19.

This chain joins TRBV3-1 (or the pseudogene TRBV3-2) and TRBJ2-4; 12 bases map to TRBD1. This CDR3 has 15 residues. Germline V gene sequence: CDR1 LGHDT, CDR2 YNNKEL (reference sequence). J lost 8 bases, V lost 4 bases, and 6 bases had no gene match. CDR3: CASSRPGTGGHIQYF. The DNA of the CDR3 is TGTGCCAGCAGCCGACCCGGGACAGGGGGCCACATTCAGTACTTC.

The chain uses TRBV5-1 and TRBJ1-3, with D perhaps matching TRBD1 (6 bases). The CDR3 totals 14 residues. Trimming stripped 4 bases from V and 4 bases from J, with 12 bases between. Germline values: CDR1 SGHRS, CDR2 YFSETQ. CDR3 loop: CASSSQGTGNTIYF. CDR3 nucleotides: TGCGCCAGCAGCAGTCAGGGGACAGGAAACACCATATATTTT. The full variable domain, with the rest looked up from reference TRBV5-1 and TRBJ1-3, is KAGVTQTPRYLIKTRGQQVTLSCSPISGHRSVSWYQQTPGQGLQFLFEYFSETQRNKGNFPGRFSGRQFSNSRSEMNVSTLELGDSALYLCASSSQGTGNTIYFGEGSWLTVV.

The rearrangement joins TRBV19 to TRBJ2-5; 7 nucleotides agree with TRBD2. Germline V gives CDR1 LNHDA, CDR2 SQIVND (reference sequence). Trimming removed 5 bases from V and 9 bases from J; junction bases left unmatched: 12. The CDR3 loop spans 14 amino acids. CDR3 sequence: CASSLRLPREAQYF. CDR3 nucleotide sequence: TGTGCCAGTAGTTTAAGACTACCCCGGGAGGCCCAGTACTTC. Full variable domain (outside the CDR3, taken from reference TRBV19 and TRBJ2-5): DGGITQSPKYLFRKEGQNVTLSCEQNLNHDAMYWYRQDPGQGLRLIYYSQIVNDFQKGDIAEGYSVSREKKESFPLTVTSAQKNPTAFYLCASSLRLPREAQYFGPGTRLLVL.

This chain links TRBV6-1 with TRBJ1-2; D is possibly TRBD1 (5 bases). This CDR3 is 16 amino acids long. Between the trimmed V and J ends, which lost 4 bases and 1 base, there was a span of 16 bases. Germline CDR1 reads MNHNS; CDR2 reads SASEGT. The CDR3 region has the DNA TGTGCCAGCAGTGGAGGACCCGGGGGAGATAACTATGGCTACACCTTC. Protein product: CASSGGPGGDNYGYTF.

Only a few counts were recorded for this clone. The chain is built from TRBV5-1 and TRBJ2-2, with 7 nucleotides matching TRBD2. Trimming removed 3 bases from V and 4 bases from J; junction bases left unmatched: 3. Germline V gene sequence: CDR1 SGHRS, CDR2 YFSETQ. This CDR3 has 14 residues. The CDR3 bases are TGCGCCAGCAGCTCGGGGGAGGGCACCGGGGAGCTGTTTTTT. It is translated as CASSSGEGTGELFF. Complete variable domain (other parts from reference TRBV5-1 and TRBJ2-2): KAGVTQTPRYLIKTRGQQVTLSCSPISGHRSVSWYQQTPGQGLQFLFEYFSETQRNKGNFPGRFSGRQFSNSRSEMNVSTLELGDSALYLCASSSGEGTGELFFGEGSRLTVL.

J is TRBJ2-2 and V is TRBV19; 11 bases are shared with TRBD2. V gave up 0 bases and J gave up 5 bases; unmatched junction bases: 5. The CDR3 loop spans 17 amino acids. Germline loops: CDR1 LNHDA, CDR2 SQIVND (reference sequence). This CDR3 is CASSIDTSGGRTGELFF. The CDR3 DNA sequence: TGTGCCAGTAGTATAGATACTAGCGGGGGCCGAACCGGGGAGCTGTTTTTT.

The chain has TRBV19 and TRBJ1-2, with 10 bases matching TRBD1. CDR1 and CDR2 from the germline V gene are LNHDA and SQIVND (reference sequence). This CDR3 comprises 16 residues. V was pared by 10 bases and J by 4 bases, with 15 bases of the junction left unmatched. CDR3 residues: CATMGQGPPYLYGYTF. CDR3 nucleotides: TGTGCCACAATGGGACAGGGGCCCCCTTACCTCTATGGCTACACCTTC. Full variable domain (remainder filled in from reference TRBV19 and TRBJ1-2): DGGITQSPKYLFRKEGQNVTLSCEQNLNHDAMYWYRQDPGQGLRLIYYSQIVNDFQKGDIAEGYSVSREKKESFPLTVTSAQKNPTAFYLCATMGQGPPYLYGYTFGSGTRLTVV.

J is TRBJ2-7 and V is TRBV2; D is perhaps TRBD2 (7 bases). Germline CDR1 SNHLY, CDR2 FYNNEI. V lost 6 bases and J 3 bases, leaving 15 bases between the germline ends. The CDR3 is made up of 14 amino acids. DNA of the CDR3: TGTGCCAGCAGATTGCAGGGGAGGGGCTACGAGCAGTACTTC. It encodes CASRLQGRGYEQYF.